Sequencing of this T cell receptor beta chain was carried out in a study of CD4 T cells in relation to SARS-CoV-2 and coronaviruses. Trimming took 7 bases from V and 0 from J; bases not matched to a gene: 3. The CDR3 runs to 15 residues. Germline V gene lookup returns CDR1 ENHRY and CDR2 SYGVKD. The method was immunoSEQ multiplex PCR; TCRdb's version includes in-frame clones alone and lacks a portion of them. The sample has over 40,000 clones, nearly 85% seen once. As regards this clone: What it recognizes is unknown.

The specimen was naive CD4+ T cells from PBMCs, cultured in vitro. As to subset: naive CD4+ T cells isolated by negative enrichment. The clonotype originates from an adult with COVID-19. The chain couples TRBV10-3 to TRBJ1-6, with 7 bases that match TRBD1. Here the CDR3 reads CAITQGGSYNSPLHF. The CDR3, as DNA: TGTGCCATCACCCAGGGGGGCTCCTATAATTCACCCCTCCACTTT.